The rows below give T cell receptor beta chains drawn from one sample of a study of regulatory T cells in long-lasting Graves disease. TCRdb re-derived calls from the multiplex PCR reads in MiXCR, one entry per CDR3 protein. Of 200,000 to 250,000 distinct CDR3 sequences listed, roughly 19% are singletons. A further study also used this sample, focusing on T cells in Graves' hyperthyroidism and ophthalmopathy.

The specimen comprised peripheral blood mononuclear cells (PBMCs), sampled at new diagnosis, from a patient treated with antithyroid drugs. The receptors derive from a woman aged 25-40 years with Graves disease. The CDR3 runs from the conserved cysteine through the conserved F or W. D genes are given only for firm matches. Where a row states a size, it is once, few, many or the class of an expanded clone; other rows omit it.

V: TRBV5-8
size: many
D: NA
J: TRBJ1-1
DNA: TGTGCCAGCAGCTTTCGGGGGAGTCGGAGTACTGAAGCTTTCTTT
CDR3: CASSFRGSRSTEAFF

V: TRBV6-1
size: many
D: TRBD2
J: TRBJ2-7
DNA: TGTGCCAGTAGGACCGGGACTAGCGGTACCTACGAGCAGTACTTC
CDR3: CASRTGTSGTYEQYF

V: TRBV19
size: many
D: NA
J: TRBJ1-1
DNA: TGTGCCAGTCAGTCCTCGGGGTACGGCTACATGAACACTGAAGCTTTCTTT
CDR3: CASQSSGYGYMNTEAFF

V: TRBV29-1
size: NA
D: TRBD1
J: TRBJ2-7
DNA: TGCAGCGTTGAGGTCGCCGGGACAGGGTTTAGCTACGAGCAGTACTTC
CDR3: CSVEVAGTGFSYEQYF

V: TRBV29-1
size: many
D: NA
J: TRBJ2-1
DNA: TGCAGCGCCGCTCGGGACTCCTACAATGAGCAGTTCTTC
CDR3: CSAARDSYNEQFF

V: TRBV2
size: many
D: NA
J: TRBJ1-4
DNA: TGTGCCAGCAGCCACAGGAGTGCAACTAATGAAAAACTGTTTTTT
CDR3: CASSHRSATNEKLFF

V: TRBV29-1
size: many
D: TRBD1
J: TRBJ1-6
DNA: TGCAGCGCCGCGACAGGGACCCCGAATTCACCCCTCCACTTT
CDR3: CSAATGTPNSPLHF

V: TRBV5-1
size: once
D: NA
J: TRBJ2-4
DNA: TGCGCCAGCAGGGCGCTAGCCAAAAACATTCAGTACTTC
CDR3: CASRALAKNIQYF

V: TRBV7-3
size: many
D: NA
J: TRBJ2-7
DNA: TGTGCCAGCAGTCTAGGGAACGCTCCCAGGGCCGAGCAGTACTTC
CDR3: CASSLGNAPRAEQYF

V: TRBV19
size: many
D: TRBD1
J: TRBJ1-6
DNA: TGTGCCAGTAGTACCCGACAGGGTCGGAAACTCAATTCACCCCTCCACTTT
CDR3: CASSTRQGRKLNSPLHF

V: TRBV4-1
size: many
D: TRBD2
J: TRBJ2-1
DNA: TGCGCCAGCAGCCAAATAGGGGACTATATGGATGAGCAGTTCTTC
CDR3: CASSQIGDYMDEQFF

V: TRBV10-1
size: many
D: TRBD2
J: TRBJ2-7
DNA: TGCGCCAGCAGCCCTAGCGGGAGTAAAGACGAGCAGTACTTC
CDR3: CASSPSGSKDEQYF

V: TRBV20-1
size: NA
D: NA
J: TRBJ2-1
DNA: TGCAGGCCCAGGAGGGTTTCCTACAATGAGCAGTTCTTC
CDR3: CRPRRVSYNEQFF

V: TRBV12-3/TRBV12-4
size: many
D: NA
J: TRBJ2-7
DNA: TGTGCCAGCAGTTTATCCGCAACCTACGAGCAGTACTTC
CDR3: CASSLSATYEQYF

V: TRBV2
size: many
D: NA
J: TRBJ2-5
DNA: TGTGCCAGCAGTGAAGGGACCCAGTACTTC
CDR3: CASSEGTQYF

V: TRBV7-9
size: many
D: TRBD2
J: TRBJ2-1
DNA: TGTGCCAGCAGCTTAAGCGGGGCCTCCTACAATGAGCAGTTCTTC
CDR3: CASSLSGASYNEQFF

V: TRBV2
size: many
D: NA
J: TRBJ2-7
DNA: TGTGCCAGCAGGTACCGGGGCGCCCTAAAACCAGGGGAACCCGAGCAGTACTTC
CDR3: CASRYRGALKPGEPEQYF

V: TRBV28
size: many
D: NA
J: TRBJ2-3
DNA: TGTGCCAGCAGTTTGCAAGGGGGGCCCTTCACAGATACGCAGTATTTT
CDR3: CASSLQGGPFTDTQYF

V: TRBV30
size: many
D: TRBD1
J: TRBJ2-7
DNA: TGTGCCTGGAGTGTAGGGACAGGGGGCAACGAGCAGTACTTC
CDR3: CAWSVGTGGNEQYF

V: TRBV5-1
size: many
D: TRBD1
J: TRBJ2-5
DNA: TGCGCCAGCAGCGTACAGGGGGCTCAAGAGACCCAGTACTTC
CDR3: CASSVQGAQETQYF

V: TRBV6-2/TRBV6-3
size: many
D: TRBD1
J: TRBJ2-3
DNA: TGTGCCAGCAGCACATCGACAGGGGTGTCAGATACGCAGTATTTT
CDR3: CASSTSTGVSDTQYF

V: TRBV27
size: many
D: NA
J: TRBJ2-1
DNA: TGTGCCAGCAGTTTTGCGACTAAACCCAATGAGCAGTTCTTC
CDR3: CASSFATKPNEQFF

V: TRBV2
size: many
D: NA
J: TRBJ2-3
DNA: TGTGCCAGCAGTGAAGAGGATACGCAGTATTTT
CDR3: CASSEEDTQYF

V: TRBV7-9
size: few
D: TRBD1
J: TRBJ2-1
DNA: TGTGCCAGCAGCTTCTGGACAGGGTTGGATGAGCAGTCCTTC
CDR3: CASSFWTGLDEQSF

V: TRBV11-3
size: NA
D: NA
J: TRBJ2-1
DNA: TGTGCCAGCAGGGGAAGGGGGAGGCCCTTCCCCGGTGAGCAGTTCTTC
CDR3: CASRGRGRPFPGEQFF

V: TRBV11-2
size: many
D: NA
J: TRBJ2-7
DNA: TGTGCCAGCAGCCCGAAACCTAGAAAGGCCTCCCAGTCCTACGAGCAGTACTTC
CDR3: CASSPKPRKASQSYEQYF

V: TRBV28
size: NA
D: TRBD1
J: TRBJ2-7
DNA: TGTGCCAGCAGTTCCACCAAGGACAGGGACCCTTACGAGCAGTACTTC
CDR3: CASSSTKDRDPYEQYF

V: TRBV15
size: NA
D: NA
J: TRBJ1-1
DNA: TGTGCCACCAGCAGAGATAAAGGGTTCCCAGCTGAAGCTTTCTTT
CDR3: CATSRDKGFPAEAFF

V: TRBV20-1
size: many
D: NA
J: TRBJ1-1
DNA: TGCAGTGCCCCCCCGACAGGTAGCCCCGAAGCTTTCTTT
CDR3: CSAPPTGSPEAFF

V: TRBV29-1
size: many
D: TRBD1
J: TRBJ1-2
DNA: TGCAGCGTTGAAGAGGGACAGTCGAGGGGCTACACCTTC
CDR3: CSVEEGQSRGYTF

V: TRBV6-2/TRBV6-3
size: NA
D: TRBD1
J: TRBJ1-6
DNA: TGTGCCAGCAGTGACGCAGGGGGAAATTCACCCCTCCACTTT
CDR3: CASSDAGGNSPLHF

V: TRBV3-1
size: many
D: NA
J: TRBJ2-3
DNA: TGTGCCAGCAGCCACGGAGGGTCCCCAGATACGCAGTATTTT
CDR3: CASSHGGSPDTQYF

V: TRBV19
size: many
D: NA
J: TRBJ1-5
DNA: TGTGCCAGTAGTCCCCGCAGGGGCGATCAGCCCCAGCATTTT
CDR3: CASSPRRGDQPQHF

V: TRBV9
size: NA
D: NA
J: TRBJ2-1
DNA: TGTGCCAGCAGCATCACGGCCGGGACTTTGAGCAATGAGCAGTTCTTC
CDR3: CASSITAGTLSNEQFF

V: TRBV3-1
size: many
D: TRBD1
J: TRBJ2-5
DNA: TGTGCCAGCAGCCAAGCGTCAGGGGGCTTTCGAGAGACCCAGTACTTC
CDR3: CASSQASGGFRETQYF

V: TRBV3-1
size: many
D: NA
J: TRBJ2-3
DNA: TGTGCCAGCAGCGACCGGGCCACTGGCACAGATACGCAGTATTTT
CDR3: CASSDRATGTDTQYF

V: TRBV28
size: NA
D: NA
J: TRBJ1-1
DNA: TGTGCCAGCAGTTCCGGGACATCCCTAAGTAACACTGAAGCTTTCTTT
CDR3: CASSSGTSLSNTEAFF

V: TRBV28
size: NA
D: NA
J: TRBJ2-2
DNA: TGTGCCAGCAGTTTGGGCAGGGCTGGAGGGGAGCTGTTTTTT
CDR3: CASSLGRAGGELFF

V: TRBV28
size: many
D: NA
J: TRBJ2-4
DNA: TGTGCCAGCAGTCCGAGGGGGGAACTAGCCAAAAACATTCAGTACTTC
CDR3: CASSPRGELAKNIQYF

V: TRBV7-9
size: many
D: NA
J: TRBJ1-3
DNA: TGTGCCAGCACCAGGAGGACAGCCGCTTCTGGAAACACCATATATTTT
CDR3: CASTRRTAASGNTIYF

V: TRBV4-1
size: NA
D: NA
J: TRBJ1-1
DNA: TGCGCCAGCAGCCAAGAGGCCAGGGGGAACACTGAAGCTTTCTTT
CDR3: CASSQEARGNTEAFF

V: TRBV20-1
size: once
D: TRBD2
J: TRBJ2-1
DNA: TGCAGTGCTAGTAATCTAGCGGGAGGGCAGGACAATGAGCAGTTCTTC
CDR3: CSASNLAGGQDNEQFF

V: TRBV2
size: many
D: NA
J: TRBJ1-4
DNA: TGTGCCAGCAGTGATCCCGGACAGTCTAATGAAAAACTGTTTTTT
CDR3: CASSDPGQSNEKLFF

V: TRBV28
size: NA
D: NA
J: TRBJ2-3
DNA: TGTGCCAGCAGTTTATGGGGGGATCAGGAAGCAGATACGCAGTATTTT
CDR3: CASSLWGDQEADTQYF